What follows are 19 T cell receptor beta chains derived from one specimen sequenced in a study of T cells in Graves' hyperthyroidism and ophthalmopathy. Amplified TCR beta CDR3 regions came from RNA transcripts. Carried out on the TCR CDR3, a first-round RT-PCR used the HTBI primer set. Using its own MiXCR run on the multiplex PCR reads, TCRdb lists one record per CDR3 protein. The sample contains around 380,000 distinct CDR3 sequences, about 14% of which appear only once. Sequencing was done on a sample of blood. The receptors were sampled from a man aged 25-45 years with Graves' hyperthyroidism that later progressed to Graves' ophthalmopathy.

This clonotype was recorded many times. The chain carries TRBV11-2 and TRBJ2-4, with D possibly being TRBD1 or TRBD2 (5 bases each). This CDR3 contains 14 residues. Trimming shortened V by 0 bases and J by 6 bases, and 9 bases separated the two germline ends. Germline V gene sequence: CDR1 SGHAT, CDR2 FQNNGV. The CDR3 DNA follows: TGTGCCAGCAGCTTAGAAGGGACCGTAAACATTCAGTACTTC. Its protein is CASSLEGTVNIQYF.

V gene TRBV24-1 combines with J gene TRBJ2-2; D may be TRBD2 (6 bases). CDR3 length: 14 amino acids. From germline, CDR1 is KGHDR and CDR2 SFDVKD. V lost 10 bases and J 2 bases, leaving 13 bases between the germline ends. The chain's CDR3 is CATRGTPNTGELFF. CDR3 DNA: TGTGCCACTCGCGGGACCCCAAACACCGGGGAGCTGTTTTTT.

The chain joins TRBV6-1 to TRBJ1-5, with D hard to call. Per germline, CDR1 MNHNS and CDR2 SASEGT. The CDR3 has 12 amino acids. The V and J ends lost 5 bases and 5 bases respectively, with 7 bases between them. Here the CDR3 reads CASSPLYQPQHF. DNA of the CDR3: TGTGCCAGCAGTCCGCTTTATCAGCCCCAGCATTTT.

This clonotype was recorded many times. The chain is built from TRBV18 and TRBJ1-1; D not certain. The V end lost 2 bases, the J end lost 3 bases, and 10 bases lay between the germline ends. Germline V gene lookup returns CDR1 KGHSH and CDR2 LQKENI. This CDR3 is 14 amino acids long. The CDR3 DNA reads as TGTGCCAGCTCACCAGGGTTTATGGACACTGAAGCTTTCTTT. Its translation is CASSPGFMDTEAFF.

This clonotype was recorded a few times. The V gene is TRBV19, the J gene TRBJ1-5; no clear D. Trimming pared 4 bases from V and 5 bases from J, leaving 15 bases between. The CDR3 spans 15 residues. From germline, CDR1 is LNHDA and CDR2 SQIVND (reference sequence). The CDR3 nucleotides are TGTGCCAGTAGTAATGACCCGCAATTTTATCAGCCCCAGCATTTT. The encoded protein is CASSNDPQFYQPQHF.

This clonotype was detected many times. The chain links TRBV5-1 to TRBJ2-3; D is uncertain. CDR3 length: 14 amino acids. The germline V gene encodes CDR1 SGHRS and CDR2 YFSETQ. Trimming left V 3 bases short and J 4 bases short, with 12 bases between. The CDR3: CASSSDPTADTQYF. The CDR3 coding sequence is TGCGCCAGCAGCTCTGACCCGACCGCAGATACGCAGTATTTT.

This clonotype was observed a handful of times. The chain joins TRBV5-1 to TRBJ1-2, with D unclear. This CDR3 has 15 amino acids. Trimming stripped 0 bases from V and 4 bases from J, with 13 bases between. The germline gives CDR1 SGHRS, CDR2 YFSETQ. The CDR3 region is CASSLEVGPLYGYTF. For the CDR3, the DNA is TGCGCCAGCAGCTTGGAGGTCGGCCCTCTCTATGGCTACACCTTC.

This clonotype was recorded many times. The rearrangement joins TRBV6-1 to TRBJ1-6; a weak D match, TRBD1 (5 bases). The CDR3 totals 15 residues. Looked up from germline, CDR1 is MNHNS and CDR2 is SASEGT. V shed 5 bases and J shed 8 bases, with 16 bases lying between them. The CDR3 DNA follows: TGTGCCAGCAGTTTGGCGGGACGGTGGGATTCACCCCTCCACTTT. It specifies CASSLAGRWDSPLHF.

This clonotype has a count of ten or more. The chain is built from TRBV27 and TRBJ1-3, with 7 bases identical to TRBD1. Germline CDR1 is MNHEY and CDR2 is SMNVEV (reference sequence). This CDR3 has 14 residues. V shed 5 bases, J shed 0 bases, and the junction held 1 base outside the gene matches. The CDR3 DNA reads TGTGCCAGCAGTGACAGGGTCTCTGGAAACACCATATATTTT. Its protein is CASSDRVSGNTIYF.

The chain is built from TRBV20-1 and TRBJ2-1; D is unclear. Per the germline V gene, CDR1 is DFQATT and CDR2 is SNEGSKA (reference sequence). This CDR3 region has 10 residues. For the CDR3, the DNA is TGCAGCCTACTCGGCAATGAGCAGTTCTTC. Encoded protein: CSLLGNEQFF.

This clonotype was counted only a few times. The rearrangement joins TRBV20-1 to TRBJ1-3, with unresolved D. V lost 4 bases and J lost 1, with 8 bases in between. Looked up from germline, CDR1 is DFQATT and CDR2 is SNEGSKA (reference sequence). This CDR3 comprises 13 residues. The CDR3 sequence is CSAIEFSGNTIYF. The CDR3 DNA is TGCAGTGCTATCGAGTTTTCTGGAAACACCATATATTTT.

In this sample, this clonotype turned up many times. This chain uses TRBV12-3 or TRBV12-4 with TRBJ2-3; D is perhaps TRBD1 or TRBD2 (5 bases each). Between the trimmed V and J ends, which lost 8 bases and 5 bases, there was a span of 5 bases. The CDR3 spans 10 residues. The CDR3 is CASGGDTQYF. For the CDR3, the DNA is TGTGCCAGCGGGGGAGATACGCAGTATTTT.

The chain carries TRBV9 and TRBJ1-3, with a weak D call TRBD1 (5 bases). CDR1 SGDLS and CDR2 YYNGEE come from the germline V gene. This CDR3 comprises 15 residues. With 6 bases removed from V and 0 bases from J, the gap between germline ends came to 13 bases. CDR3 nucleotide sequence: TGTGCCAGCACGGGGCGGGGAGGCTCTGGAAACACCATATATTTT. Protein product: CASTGRGGSGNTIYF.

This clonotype occurred many times. The chain joins TRBV5-1 to TRBJ2-7, with D perhaps TRBD1 (6 bases). Germline-derived CDR1 and CDR2 are SGHRS and YFSETQ. CDR3 length equals 16 residues. The ends were cut back, 4 bases at V and 2 bases at J, with 19 bases in the middle. CDR3 DNA sequence: TGCGCCAGCAGCCTAGATCCTACAGGGAGAGCCTACGAGCAGTACTTC. This codes for CASSLDPTGRAYEQYF.

This clonotype was seen many times. The chain is built from TRBV6-1 and TRBJ2-5; 9 bases agree with TRBD1. Germline assignment: CDR1 MNHNS and CDR2 SASEGT. This CDR3 is 14 amino acids long. With V trimmed by 1 base and J by 5 bases, 2 bases remained unmatched. CDR3 in amino acids: CASSEGDRAETQYF. CDR3 nucleotide sequence: TGTGCCAGCAGTGAAGGGGACAGGGCCGAGACCCAGTACTTC.

This clonotype was counted ten times or more. The chain uses TRBV12-3 or TRBV12-4 and TRBJ1-2; 9 nucleotides line up with TRBD1. J gave up 1 base and V 7 bases, and 10 bases lay outside the gene matches. The CDR3 is made up of 16 amino acids. The CDR3 bases are TGTGCCAGCACCAAACAGGGGGCGCGGAATAACTATGGCTACACCTTC. It codes for CASTKQGARNNYGYTF.

Many counts were recorded for this clonotype. This sequence joins TRBV5-1 and TRBJ2-3; 8 bases align to TRBD2. V was pared by 4 bases and J by 6 bases, with 7 bases of the junction left unmatched. The CDR3 totals 14 residues. In germline, CDR1 is SGHRS, CDR2 YFSETQ. CDR3 residues: CASSGSGESDTQYF. In DNA form, the CDR3 reads TGCGCCAGCAGCGGTAGCGGGGAAAGTGATACGCAGTATTTT.

This clonotype was recorded at least ten times. This chain connects TRBV20-1 to TRBJ1-4, with 7 bases identical to TRBD1. The CDR3 has 13 residues. Germline-derived CDR1 and CDR2 are DFQATT and SNEGSKA (reference sequence). After removal of 5 bases from V and 5 bases from J, the junction contained 5 bases not matched to a gene. CDR3 DNA: TGCAGTGCTCCGGACAGGACCAATGAAAAACTGTTTTTT. Encoded protein: CSAPDRTNEKLFF.

For this clonotype: Germline and junction disagree at one end, which may indicate a read error. J is TRBJ2-7 and V is TRBV12-3 or TRBV12-4, with 9 bases fitting TRBD2. CDR3 size: 16 residues. The CDR3 region is CASSHQTSGRVYEQYF. The CDR3 DNA reads as TGTGCTAGCAGTCACCAGACTAGCGGAAGGGTTTACGAGCAGTACTTC.